The next 19 T cell receptor beta chains were all read from a single sample in a study of CD8+ T cells in alopecia areata. The sorting of pooled cutaneous lymph node cells relied on CD4, CD8alpha, NKG2D, NKG2ACE and other markers. As the sequencing template, cDNA was produced by extracting RNA and reverse transcribing it. This table comes from immunoSEQ multiplex PCR, and its TCRdb copy is limited to in-frame clones, with some not included. Sampling found about 19,000 clones, none seen once. The sequenced sample was CD8+ T cells sorted from a lymph node. These receptors were taken from a C3H/HeJ mouse with alopecia areata. Mouse MHC haplotype: H2-k.

This clone occurred a few times. Germline and genes: mouse. Incomplete CDR3 DNA: TGCACCTGCAGTGAGACAGGGGGCCGCACA. Its protein product is CTCSETGGRT. The full CDR3 sequence reads CTCSETGGRTEVFF. The chain is built from TRBV1 and TRBJ1-1, with 10 bases fitting TRBD1. The read terminates 4 residues before the CDR3 end, so the remaining end is supplied by the germline J gene. CDR1 NSQYPW and CDR2 LRSPGD come from the germline V gene (reference sequence). The CDR3 is 14 amino acids. J gave up 4 bases and V 4 bases, and 3 bases lay outside the gene matches.

Notes on this clone: The gene names here belong to mouse. The CDR3 extends 4 residues past the end of the read, so its final part is completed from the germline J gene. This sequence joins TRBV13-2 and TRBJ2-7; the match to TRBD1 covers 9 bases. This CDR3 is built from 13 residues. J was trimmed by 3 bases and V by 5 bases; bases with no gene match: 3. CDR1 is NNHNN, CDR2 SYGAGS, per germline (reference sequence). The part of the CDR3 DNA that was read is TGTGCCAGCGGAGACAGGGGGTTCTAT. Protein sequence: CASGDRGFY. The full CDR3 sequence reads CASGDRGFYEQYF.

Note on this clone: Mouse gene names apply. The read ends 4 residues before the CDR3 terminus; that terminus is restored from the germline J gene. V gene TRBV13-1 combines with J gene TRBJ2-7, with 10 positions matching TRBD2. The germline CDR1 and CDR2 sequences are NSHNY and SYGAGN. CDR3 length: 14 amino acids. CDR3 in amino acids: CASSGLGGGYEQYF. CDR3 DNA (partial): TGTGCCAGCAGTGGACTGGGGGGAGGTTAT.

This clone was observed a handful of times. Germline and genes here are mouse. The read gets to within 4 residues of the CDR3 end, and the germline J gene fills in the rest. This sequence joins TRBV13-2 and TRBJ2-1; 11 bases align to TRBD2. Germline assignment: CDR1 NNHNN and CDR2 SYGAGS (reference sequence). The CDR3 has 16 amino acids. The V segment lost 6 bases and the J segment 3 bases; nucleotides outside the gene matches: 8. The CDR3 spells CASASTGGGGYAEQFF. The sequenced part of the CDR3 DNA is TGTGCCAGCGCCTCGACTGGGGGGGGAGGCTATGCT.

This clone was detected ten times or more. These gene names are mouse names. The missing CDR3 end, 4 residues past where the read stops, is filled in from the germline J gene. V and J are TRBV13-3 and TRBJ2-7, with 10 bases fitting TRBD1. From germline, CDR1 is NNHDY and CDR2 SYVADS. The CDR3 length is 15 residues. V gave up 0 bases and J gave up 3 bases; unmatched junction bases: 3. The CDR3 bases that were read are TGTGCCAGCAGTGATGCAGACAGGGGGCGCTAT. This sequence encodes CASSDADRGRY. In full, the CDR3 is CASSDADRGRYEQYF.

This clone was observed many times. Gene names follow the mouse nomenclature. The CDR3 end is not reached by the read, which stops 4 residues before it; the germline J gene fills it in. The gene calls are TRBV19 and TRBJ2-5, with a weak D call TRBD1 (6 bases). Trimming stripped 4 bases from V and 2 bases from J, with 17 bases between. Germline CDR1 is FNHDT and CDR2 is SITEND (reference sequence). The CDR3 has 16 amino acids. CDR3 DNA (partial): TGTGCCAGCAGTGCCCTCGAACAGGGTCCCCAAGAC. Its translation is CASSALEQGPQD. The whole CDR3 is CASSALEQGPQDTQYF.

Many counts were recorded for this clone. Genes and germline come from the mouse. The CDR3 is cut off 4 residues early in the read; its end comes from the germline J gene. This chain joins TRBV13-3 and TRBJ2-7; 7 positions match TRBD1. CDR3 length: 16 amino acids. J lost 0 bases, V lost 3 bases, and 9 bases had no gene match. Germline V lookup: CDR1 NNHDY, CDR2 SYVADS. Incomplete CDR3 DNA: TGTGCCAGCAGTGCCCCGTTCCGGGACAGCTCCTAT. Translation gives CASSAPFRDSSY. The full CDR3 reads CASSAPFRDSSYEQYF.

This clone was recorded a few times. Gene names refer to mouse genes. The read ends 4 residues shy of where the CDR3 ends; the end is completed using the germline J gene. The chain carries TRBV1 and TRBJ2-1; perhaps TRBD1 as D (5 bases). V shed 0 bases and J shed 2 bases, with 11 bases lying between them. Germline V gene data show CDR1 as NSQYPW and CDR2 as LRSPGD (reference sequence). The CDR3 runs 16 residues. The CDR3 protein is CTCSADYRKYYAEQFF. The CDR3 bases that were read are TGCACCTGCAGTGCAGATTACAGGAAGTACTATGCT.

This clone was picked up a small number of times. Gene and germline names: mouse. Read data end 4 residues before the CDR3 end; the end is taken from the germline J gene. This chain connects TRBV14 to TRBJ1-2; D is undetermined. With 5 bases removed from V and 0 bases from J, the gap between germline ends came to 8 bases. The CDR3 runs 13 residues. The germline gives CDR1 SGHDT, CDR2 FRDEAV. CDR3 loop: CASSQTTNSDYTF. Incomplete CDR3 DNA: TGTGCCAGCAGCCAGACAACAAACTCC.

This clone has ten or more counts. Mouse gene names and germline throughout. CDR3 DNA, as far as it was read: TGCACCTGCAGTGCAGATCTAGGACATATGTCT. This translates into CTCSADLGHMS. In full, the CDR3 reads CTCSADLGHMSEQFF. The chain recombines TRBV1 with TRBJ2-1, with D perhaps matching TRBD1 (5 bases). The read falls 4 residues short of the CDR3 end, and the missing part is taken from the germline J gene. CDR3 length equals 15 residues. The germline V gene encodes CDR1 NSQYPW and CDR2 LRSPGD (reference sequence).

By frequency in the sample, this clone is medium-sized. Mouse names are used for the genes. The read ends 4 residues shy of where the CDR3 ends; the end is completed using the germline J gene. The V call is TRBV13-3, the J call TRBJ2-1, with unresolved D. Germline V lookup: CDR1 NNHDY, CDR2 SYVADS. The CDR3 has 11 residues. V was shortened by 5 bases and J by 5 bases, with 5 bases between the two germline ends. The CDR3 DNA, read in part, is TGTGCCAGCAGAGACAATGCT. The encoded protein is CASRDNA. The entire CDR3 sequence reads CASRDNAEQFF.

This clone was seen at least ten times. All gene names here are mouse names. The DNA ends 4 residues before the CDR3 does, and the rest of the CDR3 is filled in from the germline J gene. The chain couples TRBV13-3 to TRBJ2-7; D perhaps matches TRBD1 (6 bases). The germline gives CDR1 NNHDY, CDR2 SYVADS. The length of the CDR3 is 14 residues. The covered CDR3 bases are TGTGCCAGCAGTGATGCAGTGGGACAATAT. Translating gives CASSDAVGQY. In full, the CDR3 reads CASSDAVGQYEQYF.

The sample holds a few counts of this clone. Any gene name here is a mouse gene name. Read sequence stops 4 residues before the CDR3 end, and the germline J gene provides the missing end. The chain employs TRBV29 and TRBJ2-5; D is possibly TRBD2 (5 bases). V dropped 4 bases and J dropped 2 bases, with 7 bases sitting between them. The germline V gene has CDR1 MSHET and CDR2 SYDVDS. The CDR3 contains 13 residues. The part of the CDR3 DNA that was read is TGTGCTAGCAGTTCCTGGGTCCAAGAC. It codes for CASSSWVQD. The full CDR3 reads CASSSWVQDTQYF.

This clone was counted a few times. These gene names are mouse names. With the read ending 4 residues before the CDR3 end, the germline J gene is used to fill in that end. This rearrangement joins TRBV1 to TRBJ2-3, with TRBD1 matching over 8 bases. The V gene's germline CDR1 is NSQYPW and CDR2 LRSPGD (reference sequence). This CDR3 is built from 15 residues. The trim removed 0 bases at V and 3 bases at J, leaving 2 bases unmatched. The CDR3 loop is CTCSAEGQGAETLYF. The CDR3 DNA, read in part, is TGCACCTGCAGTGCAGAAGGACAGGGCGCAGAA.

As to this clone: Gene labels here are mouse ones. The sequence runs out 4 residues before the end of the CDR3; the remainder is reconstructed from the germline J gene. V gene TRBV4 combines with J gene TRBJ2-1; TRBD2 agrees at 9 bases. V lost 5 bases to trimming and J lost 2 bases; unmatched junction nucleotides: 7. In germline, CDR1 is LGHDT, CDR2 YNNKQL (reference sequence). CDR3 length: 16 amino acids. Partial CDR3 DNA: TGTGCCAGCAGCCACCCGGGACTGGGTTACTATGCT. Protein: CASSHPGLGYYA. The whole CDR3 reads CASSHPGLGYYAEQFF.

In this sample, this clone is medium-sized. Gene names are the mouse ones. The read ends 4 residues early relative to the CDR3; the germline J gene fills the gap. The rearrangement uses TRBV14 and TRBJ2-4; D perhaps matches TRBD1 (5 bases). The V end lost 3 bases, the J end lost 2 bases, and 7 bases lay between the germline ends. The CDR3 runs 13 residues. Germline V lookup: CDR1 SGHDT, CDR2 FRDEAV. The CDR3 loop reads CASSSGFQNTLYF. The covered CDR3 bases are TGTGCCAGCAGTTCAGGGTTTCAAAAC.

There are many counts of this clone. Germline and genes: mouse. The CDR3 extends 4 residues past the end of the read, so its final part is completed from the germline J gene. The rearrangement uses TRBV13-3 and TRBJ2-3, with TRBD2 identical over 7 bases. Germline V gene sequence: CDR1 NNHDY, CDR2 SYVADS. V lost 5 bases to trimming and J lost 0 bases; unmatched junction nucleotides: 6. CDR3 length equals 15 residues. CDR3 DNA, as far as it was read: TGTGCCAGCAGATTCTGGGGGAATAGTGCAGAA. Its protein is CASRFWGNSAE. The whole CDR3 protein is CASRFWGNSAETLYF.

This clone was observed many times. The gene symbols are mouse symbols. With the read ending 4 residues before the CDR3 end, the germline J gene is used to fill in that end. This sequence joins TRBV14 and TRBJ2-1; 10 bases line up with TRBD1. The CDR3 runs to 15 residues. Germline trimming cut 1 base from V and 5 bases from J; bases unmatched to any gene: 3. CDR1 is SGHDT and CDR2 is FRDEAV in the germline V gene. The covered CDR3 bases are TGTGCCAGCAGTTTCGGGGGACAGGGGAATGCT. It encodes CASSFGGQGNA. The full CDR3 reads CASSFGGQGNAEQFF.

This clone was detected many times. The listed genes are named as in mouse. The sequence runs out 4 residues before the end of the CDR3; the remainder is reconstructed from the germline J gene. The chain uses TRBV13-3 and TRBJ1-4; 7 nucleotides align to TRBD1. This CDR3 region has 14 residues. The germline V gene encodes CDR1 NNHDY and CDR2 SYVADS. CDR3 protein: CASSGDRRSERLFF. Incomplete CDR3 DNA: TGTGCCAGCAGTGGGGACAGAAGGAGCGAA.